A selection of T cell receptor beta chains follows, all from one sample in a study of CD8+CD57+ T cells in acquired aplastic anemia. TCRdb fed the reads into MiXCR, producing one record per CDR3 protein. The table has a few hundred thousand distinct CDR3 sequences, around 60% seen once. The sequenced sample was sorted CD4+, CD8+, or CD8+CD57+ T cells (not recorded which) from PBMCs. All receptors come from a human donor with severe aplastic anemia or a healthy control (not recorded which). The CDR3 runs from the conserved cysteine through the conserved F or W. Fields, in order: CDR3 protein, CDR3 DNA, J gene, clone size, V gene, D gene. The D gene is left open where the match is weak. A clone size is listed for some rows: how often the clone was seen (once, few, many), or a class if it is expanded.

CASSAALGGEQYF	TGTGCCAGCAGTGCCGCACTGGGGGGGGAGCAGTACTTC	TRBJ2-7	NA	TRBV25-1	TRBD2
CASSMATGGHGELFF	TGTGCCAGCAGCATGGCGACAGGGGGCCACGGGGAGCTGTTTTTT	TRBJ2-2	NA	TRBV7-3	TRBD1
CASSLVRDSTEAFF	TGCGCCAGCAGCTTGGTCCGGGACAGTACTGAAGCTTTCTTT	TRBJ1-1	NA	TRBV5-1	TRBD1
CASKTTRGGYEQYF	TGTGCCAGCAAAACAACGCGGGGGGGCTACGAGCAGTACTTC	TRBJ2-7	many	TRBV7-2	TRBD2
CASSLETRQFF	TGTGCCAGCAGTTTGGAAACCCGGCAGTTCTTC	TRBJ2-1	NA	TRBV3-1	NA
CASSYTGTGRWTGTEAFF	TGTGCCAGCAGTTATACAGGGACTGGAAGATGGACCGGCACTGAAGCTTTCTTT	TRBJ1-1	NA	TRBV7-2	NA
CASRGGCSGNTIYF	TGCGCCAGCAGGGGGGGGTGCTCTGGAAACACCATATATTTT	TRBJ1-3	once	TRBV10-1	NA
CASREGLSNQPQHF	TGTGCCAGCCGTGAGGGTTTGAGCAATCAGCCCCAGCATTTT	TRBJ1-5	many	TRBV6-5	NA
CSVDLTRQGLGSYGYTF	TGCAGCGTTGACCTCACTAGACAGGGCCTGGGAAGCTATGGCTACACCTTC	TRBJ1-2	once	TRBV29-1	TRBD1
CASSQDARGGSGANVLTF	TGCGCCAGCAGCCAAGACGCCAGGGGGGGCTCTGGGGCCAACGTCCTGACTTTC	TRBJ2-6	few	TRBV4-3	NA
CSFALTGDSMNNEQFF	TGCAGCTTTGCCCTAACAGGGGACTCCATGAACAATGAGCAGTTCTTC	TRBJ2-1	NA	TRBV29-1	NA
CASSLGQSHTGELFF	TGTGCCAGCAGCCTCGGACAGAGCCACACCGGGGAGCTGTTTTTT	TRBJ2-2	many	TRBV7-3	NA
CASSWGTSTYEQYF	TGTGCCAGCAGCTGGGGGACATCAACCTACGAGCAGTACTTC	TRBJ2-7	NA	TRBV9	NA
CSARVPHGAFF	TGCAGTGCTAGAGTCCCACATGGAGCTTTCTTT	TRBJ1-1	few	TRBV20-1	NA
CSARERGASFYEQYF	TGCAGTGCTAGAGAGCGGGGGGCCTCTTTCTACGAGCAGTACTTC	TRBJ2-7	once	TRBV20-1	TRBD2
CASSSDGYDEQFF	TGTGCCAGCAGTTCGGACGGATACGATGAGCAGTTCTTC	TRBJ2-1	many	TRBV25-1	NA
CASSFLGTGNEKLFF	TGCGCCAGCAGCTTCCTCGGGACAGGGAATGAAAAACTGTTTTTT	TRBJ1-4	NA	TRBV5-1	TRBD1
CASSPRLAGGQETQYF	TGTGCCAGCAGCCCCCGACTAGCGGGGGGCCAAGAGACCCAGTACTTC	TRBJ2-5	many	TRBV5-8	TRBD2
CSATTLGQGNHEQYF	TGCAGTGCTACCACGCTAGGGCAGGGGAACCACGAGCAGTACTTC	TRBJ2-7	NA	TRBV20-1	NA
CASTSANTGELFF	TGTGCCAGTACTAGCGCGAACACCGGGGAGCTGTTTTTT	TRBJ2-2	NA	TRBV4-2	TRBD2
CASSYSSGSPYEQYF	TGTGCCAGCAGTTACTCCTCAGGTTCACCCTACGAGCAGTACTTC	TRBJ2-7	many	TRBV6-5	NA
CASSYRDRGGGMNTEAFF	TGTGCCAGCAGCTACCGGGACAGGGGTGGAGGGATGAACACTGAAGCTTTCTTT	TRBJ1-1	NA	TRBV7-2	TRBD1
CASSPEPGQGSYEQYF	TGTGCCAGCAGCCCCGAACCGGGACAGGGCTCCTACGAGCAGTACTTC	TRBJ2-7	NA	TRBV7-9	TRBD1
CASSPTGGEQFF	TGTGCCAGCAGCCCCACGGGGGGTGAGCAGTTCTTC	TRBJ2-1	NA	TRBV7-8	TRBD2
CATSRAQDTSSYNEQFF	TGTGCCACCAGCAGAGCGCAAGACACGAGCTCCTACAATGAGCAGTTCTTC	TRBJ2-1	many	TRBV15	NA
CASSLTSGTDTQYF	TGTGCCAGCAGCCTGACTAGCGGCACAGATACGCAGTATTTT	TRBJ2-3	once	TRBV12-3/TRBV12-4	TRBD2
CSAWDRGHMNTEAFF	TGCAGTGCCTGGGACAGGGGCCACATGAACACTGAAGCTTTCTTT	TRBJ1-1	NA	TRBV20-1	TRBD1
CAGQTGDYSGNTIYF	TGTGCCGGGCAAACAGGGGACTACTCTGGAAACACCATATATTTT	TRBJ1-3	many	TRBV2	TRBD1
CASSLVQGDLSF	TGTGCCAGCAGTTTAGTCCAGGGAGACTTGTCCTTC	TRBJ1-2	NA	TRBV12-3/TRBV12-4	NA
CSVRQGADTQYF	TGCAGCGTCCGACAGGGAGCAGATACGCAGTATTTT	TRBJ2-3	once	TRBV29-1	TRBD1
CSSSRDRGTEAFF	TGCAGTTCCTCACGGGACCGGGGCACTGAAGCTTTCTTT	TRBJ1-1	NA	TRBV20-1	NA
CASSLGGTGTTGANVLTF	TGTGCCAGCAGCTTAGGAGGGACAGGTACTACTGGGGCCAACGTCCTGACTTTC	TRBJ2-6	NA	TRBV7-9	TRBD1
CSARDPLAGGRDEQYF	TGCAGTGCTAGAGATCCACTAGCGGGAGGGCGGGACGAGCAGTACTTC	TRBJ2-7	NA	TRBV20-1	TRBD2
CASSFSGQGFNGYTF	TGTGCCAGCAGCTTTTCAGGACAGGGGTTTAATGGCTACACCTTC	TRBJ1-2	NA	TRBV5-4	TRBD1
CAISEGLAGGGGEQFF	TGTGCCATCAGTGAGGGACTAGCGGGGGGGGGGGGTGAGCAGTTCTTC	TRBJ2-1	once	TRBV10-3	TRBD2
CSATRLAGTVDTQYF	TGCAGTGCTACGCGACTAGCGGGGACGGTAGATACGCAGTATTTT	TRBJ2-3	NA	TRBV20-1	TRBD2
CASTKEGGQHQHF	TGTGCCAGCACCAAAGAGGGGGGTCAGCACCAGCATTTT	TRBJ1-5	NA	TRBV2	NA
CATSRDRVLTDTQYF	TGTGCCACCAGCAGGGACAGGGTTCTCACAGATACGCAGTATTTT	TRBJ2-3	NA	TRBV15	TRBD1
CAACLRTSGVEQYF	TGTGCCGCCTGCTTAAGGACTAGCGGGGTCGAGCAGTACTTC	TRBJ2-7	NA	TRBV15	TRBD2
CASSGRGQPQHF	TGTGCCAGTAGTGGCAGGGGGCAGCCCCAGCATTTT	TRBJ1-5	many	TRBV19	TRBD1
CSAFLGGSNQPQHF	TGCAGTGCTTTTCTCGGGGGTAGCAATCAGCCCCAGCATTTT	TRBJ1-5	few	TRBV20-1	NA
CASKGQVQKREYF	TGTGCCAGCAAAGGACAGGTCCAAAAGAGAGAGTACTTC	TRBJ2-5	many	TRBV6-5	TRBD1
CASSLAGAGWETQYF	TGTGCCAGCAGCTTAGCTGGGGCAGGGTGGGAGACCCAGTACTTC	TRBJ2-5	NA	TRBV5-8	NA
CASSVGGPGTGELFF	TGTGCCAGCAGCGTAGGGGGGCCGGGCACCGGGGAGCTGTTTTTT	TRBJ2-2	many	TRBV9	NA
CASRVTGDYGYTF	TGTGCCAGCAGGGTTACAGGGGACTATGGCTACACCTTC	TRBJ1-2	many	TRBV6-1	TRBD1
CASTPGPTATGNTIYF	TGTGCCAGTACCCCCGGCCCGACAGCGACTGGAAACACCATATATTTT	TRBJ1-3	many	TRBV19	NA
CASSIPKTGNSPLHF	TGTGCCAGTAGTATCCCAAAAACAGGGAATTCACCCCTCCACTTT	TRBJ1-6	few	TRBV19	NA
CSARVGAQAEAFF	TGCAGTGCTAGAGTAGGGGCCCAGGCTGAAGCTTTCTTT	TRBJ1-1	NA	TRBV20-1	NA
CASSMGRGSYEQYF	TGTGCCAGTAGTATGGGGCGGGGCTCCTACGAGCAGTACTTC	TRBJ2-7	NA	TRBV19	NA
CASSDGSFEKLFF	TGCGCCAGCAGTGATGGATCTTTTGAAAAACTGTTTTTT	TRBJ1-4	NA	TRBV10-1	NA
CASSRYTVDGYTF	TGTGCCAGCAGCCGATATACAGTTGATGGCTACACCTTC	TRBJ1-2	NA	TRBV7-2	NA
CASSQDGLAGRLWYQETQYF	TGTGCCAGCAGCCAAGATGGACTAGCGGGGAGGTTATGGTACCAAGAGACCCAGTACTTC	TRBJ2-5	many	TRBV14	TRBD2
CASSVGVGGTEAFF	TGTGCCAGCAGCGTAGGCGTGGGAGGCACTGAAGCTTTCTTT	TRBJ1-1	many	TRBV9	NA
CASSLARRGGYEQYF	TGTGCCAGCAGCTTAGCTAGGCGGGGAGGATACGAGCAGTACTTC	TRBJ2-7	few	TRBV7-2	NA
CASSLKGTADYEQYF	TGCGCCAGCAGCTTGAAAGGGACAGCCGACTACGAGCAGTACTTC	TRBJ2-7	many	TRBV5-1	TRBD1
CASSDTTWGFEAFF	TGTGCCAGCAGTGACACTACTTGGGGGTTTGAAGCTTTCTTT	TRBJ1-1	once	TRBV25-1	NA
CATSDLQGGTDTQYF	TGTGCCACCAGTGATTTACAGGGAGGGACAGATACGCAGTATTTT	TRBJ2-3	NA	TRBV24-1	NA